What follows is one T cell receptor beta chain and its context. An end of the junction differs from the germline gene, which may be a read error. Germline assignment: CDR1 SEHNR and CDR2 FQNEAQ (reference sequence). The CDR3 spans 16 residues. The data stem from a study of T cells in Graves' hyperthyroidism and ophthalmopathy. The diagnoses drew upon clinical symptoms, serum thyroxine and TRAb, thyroid ultrasound and orbital computed tomography. From 10 ml of fresh peripheral blood, PBMCs were isolated. There were TCR beta CDR3 regions amplified from RNA transcripts. First-round RT-PCR targeting the TCR CDR3 was performed with the HTBI primer set. TCRdb re-analysed the multiplex PCR reads in MiXCR, keeping a single row per CDR3 protein. The sample consists of about 400,000 distinct CDR3 sequences, 15% to 18% of them appearing once.

Input material: blood. The chain has TRBV7-9 and TRBJ2-4; 7 nucleotides match TRBD2. The sequence was obtained from a woman younger than 30 with Graves' hyperthyroidism. The CDR3 reads CASGLGSGGAKNIQYF. The CDR3 nucleotides are TGTGCCAGCGGCTTAGGCTCGGGGGGTGCCAAAAACATTCAGTACTTC.